Detailed here is one TCR beta chain. Its recognized antigen is unknown. It has no much larger one-base neighbor in the sample; base qualities were not kept. TCRbeta CDR3 regions were amplified from genomic DNA by means of the immunoSEQ Assay, a bias-controlled multiplex PCR. The authors' pipeline ran thus. The number of nucleated cells in each sample was estimated by amplification of reference gene primers within the assay. Sequence reads were collapsed and filtered to measure the absolute abundance of every unique TCRbeta CDR3 rearrangement. For each sample, productive Simpson clonality was calculated as the square root of Simpson's diversity index across productive rearrangements. In its TCRdb copy, this immuneACCESS table keeps in-frame sequences only and misses some clones. Where compared with another copy, unresolved V genes explain less than half of these, and the others have no known cause. Clone size and the V and J calls come from that table; the DNA yielded D and trimming. This sample gives 650,000 to 800,000 clones in total; approximately 90% of them show up just once. Of the sample, over 0.2% falls within the top ten clones.

The collaborating institutions used their own protocols to collect whole blood in K2EDTA tubes. For TCRbeta analysis, collaborators shipped samples as frozen whole blood, isolated PBMCs, or DNA extracted from either of those sample types. The data belong to a study of blood T cell repertoires in COVID-19 (dated by TCRdb to the early 2020s). About the full investigation: Samples from collaborators originated in the United States, Italy and Spain and spanned both the acute and convalescent phases of COVID-19. A freely available public database, intended as a resource for researchers studying the immune response to SARS-CoV-2, is where the repertoires were released. The material from the prospective study consisted of cDNA or gDNA derived from T cells, B-cell-depleted T cells, or PBMCs. The sample metadata nearly always contained a de-identified subject ID, COVID-19 status, age in years and sex. Samples came from the ongoing ImmuneRACE study (first 160 participants) plus 1,254 subjects from 6 global collaborators. The dataset comprised deeply sampled blood TCRbeta repertoires from subjects exposed to, actively infected with, or recovered from COVID-19. HLA class I and class II types, where available, came from metadata supplied by the sample provider rather than from assay-based typing.

V lost 5 bases and J lost 6 bases, and the count of bases not matched to a germline gene is 7. Taken from cysteine to phenylalanine, the CDR3 has 15 residues. Kept here is only the CDR3 DNA, which spans 45 bases and is read in frame from base 1. The germline V gene sets CDR1 to SGHVS and CDR2 to FNYEAQ. The paper's findings and limits, for the study overall: How much clinical and demographic metadata was included differed by source and by participant, and the metadata was provided uncurated.

The chain is made from TRBV7-6 and TRBJ1-5; 10 nucleotides in the junction match TRBD1. Sequencing was done on a sample of peripheral blood. This clonotype was sampled from a young woman with acute or convalescent COVID-19. Read as DNA, the sequence is TGTGCCAGCAGCGAGAGACAGGGGGCCCGTCAGCCCCAGCATTTT. Its translation is CASSERQGARQPQHF.